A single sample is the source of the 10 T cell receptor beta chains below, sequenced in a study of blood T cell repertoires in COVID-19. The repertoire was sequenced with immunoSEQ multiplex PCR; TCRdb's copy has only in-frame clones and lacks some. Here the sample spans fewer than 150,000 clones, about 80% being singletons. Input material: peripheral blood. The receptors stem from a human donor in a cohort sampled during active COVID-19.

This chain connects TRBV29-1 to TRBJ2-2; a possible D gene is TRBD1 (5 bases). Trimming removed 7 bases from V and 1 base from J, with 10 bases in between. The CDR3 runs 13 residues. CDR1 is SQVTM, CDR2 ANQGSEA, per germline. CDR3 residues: CSAEQGNTGELFF. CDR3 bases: TGCAGCGCAGAGCAGGGGAACACCGGGGAGCTGTTTTTT.

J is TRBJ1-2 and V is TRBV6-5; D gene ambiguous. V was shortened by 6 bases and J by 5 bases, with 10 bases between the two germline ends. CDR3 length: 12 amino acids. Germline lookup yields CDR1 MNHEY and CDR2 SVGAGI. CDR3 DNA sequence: TGTGCCAGCAGATCAACGCGATATGGCTACACCTTC. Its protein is CASRSTRYGYTF.

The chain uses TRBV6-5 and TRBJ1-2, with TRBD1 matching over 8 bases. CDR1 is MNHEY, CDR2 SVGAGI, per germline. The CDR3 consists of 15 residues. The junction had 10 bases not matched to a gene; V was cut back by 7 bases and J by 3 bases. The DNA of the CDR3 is TGTGCCAGCACCCTGAGGGCAGGGGGCTACTATGGCTACACCTTC. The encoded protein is CASTLRAGGYYGYTF.

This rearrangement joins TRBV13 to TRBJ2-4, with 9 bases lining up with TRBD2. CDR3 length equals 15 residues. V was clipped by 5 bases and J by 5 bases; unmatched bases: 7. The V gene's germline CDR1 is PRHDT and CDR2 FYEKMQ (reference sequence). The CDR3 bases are TGTGCCAGCAGCCCTAGCGGGGTGAGTGAAAACATTCAGTACTTC. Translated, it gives CASSPSGVSENIQYF.

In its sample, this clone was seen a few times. The CDR3 sequence is CASGEGAYEQYF. CDR3 nucleotides: TGTGCCAGCGGGGAGGGAGCCTACGAGCAGTACTTC. V gene TRBV3-1 (or the pseudogene TRBV3-2) combines with J gene TRBJ2-7; TRBD2 agrees at 7 bases. Germline V gene data show CDR1 as LGHDT and CDR2 as YNNKEL (reference sequence). The CDR3 sequence is 12 residues long. J was trimmed by 2 bases and V by 8 bases; bases with no gene match: 3.

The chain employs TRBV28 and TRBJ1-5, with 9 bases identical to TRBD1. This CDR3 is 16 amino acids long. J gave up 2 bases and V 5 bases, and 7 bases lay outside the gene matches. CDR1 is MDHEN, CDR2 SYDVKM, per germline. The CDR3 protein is CASSLGTGQGNQPQHF. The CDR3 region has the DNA TGTGCCAGCAGTCTGGGGACAGGGCAAGGCAATCAGCCCCAGCATTTT.

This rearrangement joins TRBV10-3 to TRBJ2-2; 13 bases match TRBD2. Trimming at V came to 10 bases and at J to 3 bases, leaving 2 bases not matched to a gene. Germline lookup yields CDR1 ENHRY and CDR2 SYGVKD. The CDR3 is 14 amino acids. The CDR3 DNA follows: TGTGCCACGGGGACTAGCGGGGACACCGGGGAGCTGTTTTTT. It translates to CATGTSGDTGELFF.

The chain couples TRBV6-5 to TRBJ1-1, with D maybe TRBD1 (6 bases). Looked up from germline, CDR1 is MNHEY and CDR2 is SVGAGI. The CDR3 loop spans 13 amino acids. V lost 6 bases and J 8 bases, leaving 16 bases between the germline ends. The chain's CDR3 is CASSRTGQLEAFF. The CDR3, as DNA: TGTGCCAGCAGCCGCACAGGACAGCTCGAAGCTTTCTTT.

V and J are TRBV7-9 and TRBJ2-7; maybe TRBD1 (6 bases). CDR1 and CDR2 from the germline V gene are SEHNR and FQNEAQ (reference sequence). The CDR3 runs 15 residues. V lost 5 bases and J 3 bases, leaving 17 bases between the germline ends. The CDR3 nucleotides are TGTGCCAGCAGCGCCTACAGGGAAGACGGCTACGAGCAGTACTTC. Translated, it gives CASSAYREDGYEQYF.

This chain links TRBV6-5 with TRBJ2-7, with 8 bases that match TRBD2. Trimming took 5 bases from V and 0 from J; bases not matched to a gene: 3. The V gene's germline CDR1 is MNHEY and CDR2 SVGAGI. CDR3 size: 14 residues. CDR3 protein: CASSNSGDSYEQYF. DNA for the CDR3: TGTGCCAGCAGTAATAGCGGGGACTCCTACGAGCAGTACTTC.